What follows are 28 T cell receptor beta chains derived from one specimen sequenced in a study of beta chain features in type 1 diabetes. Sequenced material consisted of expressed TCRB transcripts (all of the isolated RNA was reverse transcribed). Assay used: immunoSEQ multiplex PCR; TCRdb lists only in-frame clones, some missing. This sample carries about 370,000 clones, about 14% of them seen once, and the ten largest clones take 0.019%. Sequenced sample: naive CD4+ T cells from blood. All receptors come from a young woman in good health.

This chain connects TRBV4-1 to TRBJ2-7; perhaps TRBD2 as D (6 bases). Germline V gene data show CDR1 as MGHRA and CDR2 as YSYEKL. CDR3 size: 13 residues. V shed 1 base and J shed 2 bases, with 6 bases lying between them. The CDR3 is CASSQGRAYEQYF. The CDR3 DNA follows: TGCGCCAGCAGCCAAGGGAGGGCCTACGAGCAGTACTTC.

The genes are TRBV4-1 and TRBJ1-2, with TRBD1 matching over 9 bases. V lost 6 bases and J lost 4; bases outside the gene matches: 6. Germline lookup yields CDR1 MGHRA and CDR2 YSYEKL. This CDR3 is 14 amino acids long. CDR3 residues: CASSHRQGGYGYTF. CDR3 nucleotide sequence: TGCGCCAGCAGTCATCGACAGGGGGGCTATGGCTACACCTTC.

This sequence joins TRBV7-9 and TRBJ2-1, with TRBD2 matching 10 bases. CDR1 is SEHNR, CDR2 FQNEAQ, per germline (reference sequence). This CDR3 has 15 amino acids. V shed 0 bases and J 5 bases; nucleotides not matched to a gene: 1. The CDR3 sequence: CASSLASGRHNEQFF. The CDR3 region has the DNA TGTGCCAGCAGCTTAGCTAGCGGGAGGCACAATGAGCAGTTCTTC.

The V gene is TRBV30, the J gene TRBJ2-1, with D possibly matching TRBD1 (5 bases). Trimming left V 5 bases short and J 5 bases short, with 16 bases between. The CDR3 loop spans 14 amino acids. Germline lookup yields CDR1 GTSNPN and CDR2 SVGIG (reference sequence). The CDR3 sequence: CAWSYWEGDNEQFF. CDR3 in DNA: TGTGCCTGGTCATACTGGGAAGGGGACAATGAGCAGTTCTTC.

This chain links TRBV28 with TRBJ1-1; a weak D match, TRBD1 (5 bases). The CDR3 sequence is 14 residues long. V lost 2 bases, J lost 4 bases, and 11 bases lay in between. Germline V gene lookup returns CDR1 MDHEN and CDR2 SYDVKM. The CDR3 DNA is TGTGCCAGCAGTTTACCCCTGGGGGGCACTGAAGCTTTCTTT. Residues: CASSLPLGGTEAFF.

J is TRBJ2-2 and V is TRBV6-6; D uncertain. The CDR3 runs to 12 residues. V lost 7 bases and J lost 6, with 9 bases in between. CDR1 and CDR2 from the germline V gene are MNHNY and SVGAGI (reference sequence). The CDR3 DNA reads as TGTGCCAGCATGGAGTTCCCCGGGGAGCTGTTTTTT. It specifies CASMEFPGELFF.

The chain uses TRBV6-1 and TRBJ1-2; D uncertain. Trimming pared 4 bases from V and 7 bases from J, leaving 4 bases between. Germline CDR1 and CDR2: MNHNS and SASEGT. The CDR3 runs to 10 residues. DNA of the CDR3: TGTGCCAGCAGTGTCAGTGGCTACACCTTC. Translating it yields CASSVSGYTF.

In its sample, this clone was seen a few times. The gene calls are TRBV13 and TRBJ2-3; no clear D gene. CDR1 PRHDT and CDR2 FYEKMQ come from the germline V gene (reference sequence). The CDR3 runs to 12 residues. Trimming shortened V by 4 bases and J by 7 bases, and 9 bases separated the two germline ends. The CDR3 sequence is CASSSATNTQYF. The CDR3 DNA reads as TGTGCCAGCAGCTCCGCGACAAATACGCAGTATTTT.

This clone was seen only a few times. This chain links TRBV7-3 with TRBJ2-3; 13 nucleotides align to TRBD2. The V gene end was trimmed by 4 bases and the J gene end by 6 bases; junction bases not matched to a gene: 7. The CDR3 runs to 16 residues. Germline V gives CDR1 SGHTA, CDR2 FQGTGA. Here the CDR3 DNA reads TGTGCCAGCAGCTCGAGGACTAGCGGGAGAGGTGATACGCAGTATTTT. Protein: CASSSRTSGRGDTQYF. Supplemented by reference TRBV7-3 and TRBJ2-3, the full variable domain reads GAGVSQTPSNKVTEKGKYVELRCDPISGHTALYWYRQSLGQGPEFLIYFQGTGAADDSGLPNDRFFAVRPEGSVSTLKIQRTERGDSAVYLCASSSRTSGRGDTQYFGPGTRLTVL.

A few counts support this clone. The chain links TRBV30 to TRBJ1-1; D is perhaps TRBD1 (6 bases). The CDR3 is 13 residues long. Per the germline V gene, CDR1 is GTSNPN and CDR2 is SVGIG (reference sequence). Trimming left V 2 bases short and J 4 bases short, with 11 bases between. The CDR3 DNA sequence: TGTGCCTGGAGTAACAGGGTTGGCACTGAAGCTTTCTTT. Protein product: CAWSNRVGTEAFF.

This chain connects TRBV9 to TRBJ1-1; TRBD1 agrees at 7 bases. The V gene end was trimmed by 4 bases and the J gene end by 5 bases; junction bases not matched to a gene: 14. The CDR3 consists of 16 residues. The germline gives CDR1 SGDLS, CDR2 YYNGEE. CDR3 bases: TGTGCCAGCAGCCAGACTCAGAGGGGGCTTCTTACTGAAGCTTTCTTT. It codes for CASSQTQRGLLTEAFF.

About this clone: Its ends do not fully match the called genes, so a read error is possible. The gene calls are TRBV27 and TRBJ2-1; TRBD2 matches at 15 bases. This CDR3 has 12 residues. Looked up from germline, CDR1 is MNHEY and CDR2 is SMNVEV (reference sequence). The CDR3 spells CASSPRTSGRVF. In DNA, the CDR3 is TGTGCCAGCAGTCCCCGGACTAGCGGGAGGGTCTTC.

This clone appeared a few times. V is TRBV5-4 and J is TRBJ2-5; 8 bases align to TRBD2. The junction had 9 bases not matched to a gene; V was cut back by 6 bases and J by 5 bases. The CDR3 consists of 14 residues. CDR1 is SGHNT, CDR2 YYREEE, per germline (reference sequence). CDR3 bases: TGTGCCAGCATGGAAGCGGGAGCGGGGGAGACCCAGTACTTC. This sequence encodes CASMEAGAGETQYF.

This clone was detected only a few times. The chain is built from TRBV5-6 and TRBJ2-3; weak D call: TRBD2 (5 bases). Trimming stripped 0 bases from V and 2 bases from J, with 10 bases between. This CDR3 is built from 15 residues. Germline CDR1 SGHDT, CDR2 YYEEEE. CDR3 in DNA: TGTGCCAGCAGCTTGGCCAGCGGTAACACAGATACGCAGTATTTT. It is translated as CASSLASGNTDTQYF. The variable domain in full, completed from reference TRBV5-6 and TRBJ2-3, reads DAGVTQSPTHLIKTRGQQVTLRCSPKSGHDTVSWYQQALGQGPQFIFQYYEEEERQRGNFPDRFSGHQFPNYSSELNVNALLLGDSALYLCASSLASGNTDTQYFGPGTRLTVL.

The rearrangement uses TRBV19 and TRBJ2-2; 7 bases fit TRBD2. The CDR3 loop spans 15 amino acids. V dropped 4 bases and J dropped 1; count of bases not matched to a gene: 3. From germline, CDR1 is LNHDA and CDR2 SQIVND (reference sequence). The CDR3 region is CASSREGLNTGELFF. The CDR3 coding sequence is TGTGCCAGTAGTAGGGAGGGGCTGAACACCGGGGAGCTGTTTTTT.

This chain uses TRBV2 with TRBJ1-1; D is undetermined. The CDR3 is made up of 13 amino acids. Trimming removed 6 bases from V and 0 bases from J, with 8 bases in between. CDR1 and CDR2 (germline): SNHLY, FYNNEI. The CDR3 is CASRAGMNTEAFF. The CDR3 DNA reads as TGTGCCAGCAGAGCGGGGATGAACACTGAAGCTTTCTTT.

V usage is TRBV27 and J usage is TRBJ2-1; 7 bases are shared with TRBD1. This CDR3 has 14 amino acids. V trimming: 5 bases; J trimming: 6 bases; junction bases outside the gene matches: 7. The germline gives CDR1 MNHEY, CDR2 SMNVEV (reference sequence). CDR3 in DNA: TGTGCCAGCAGTCTGACAGGGTGGGGCAATGAGCAGTTCTTC. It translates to CASSLTGWGNEQFF.

The CDR3 sequence: CASSEQRRTGELFF. The CDR3 bases are TGTGCCAGTAGTGAACAGAGACGGACCGGGGAGCTGTTTTTT. This rearrangement joins TRBV19 to TRBJ2-2; D gene ambiguous. Per germline, CDR1 LNHDA and CDR2 SQIVND (reference sequence). Between the trimmed V and J ends, which lost 5 bases and 5 bases, there was a span of 12 bases. CDR3 length equals 14 residues.

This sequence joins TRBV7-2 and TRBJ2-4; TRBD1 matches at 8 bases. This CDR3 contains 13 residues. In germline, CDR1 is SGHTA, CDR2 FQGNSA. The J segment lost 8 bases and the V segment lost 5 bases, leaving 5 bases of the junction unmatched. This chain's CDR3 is CASSHDRGHIQYF. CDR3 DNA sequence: TGTGCCAGCAGCCACGACAGGGGTCACATTCAGTACTTC.

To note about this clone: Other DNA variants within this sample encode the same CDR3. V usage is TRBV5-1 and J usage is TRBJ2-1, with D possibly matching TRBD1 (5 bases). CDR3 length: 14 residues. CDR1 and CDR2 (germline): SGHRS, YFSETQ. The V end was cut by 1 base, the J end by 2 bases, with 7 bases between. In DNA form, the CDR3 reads TGCGCCAGCAGCTTGACAGGAACCTACAATGAGCAGTTCTTC. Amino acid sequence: CASSLTGTYNEQFF.

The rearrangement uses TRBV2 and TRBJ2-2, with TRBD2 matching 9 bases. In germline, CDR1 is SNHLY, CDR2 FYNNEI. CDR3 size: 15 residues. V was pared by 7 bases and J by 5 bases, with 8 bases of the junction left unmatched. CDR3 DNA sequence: TGTGCCAGCAACGTAGCGGGAGTTGGAACCGGGGAGCTGTTTTTT. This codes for CASNVAGVGTGELFF.

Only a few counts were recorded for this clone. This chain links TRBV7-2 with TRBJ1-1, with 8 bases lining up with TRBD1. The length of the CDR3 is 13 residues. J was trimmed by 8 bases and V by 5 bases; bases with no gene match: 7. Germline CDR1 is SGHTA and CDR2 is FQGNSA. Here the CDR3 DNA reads TGTGCCAGCAGCCTTACAGGGGGACGAGAAGCTTTCTTT. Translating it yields CASSLTGGREAFF.

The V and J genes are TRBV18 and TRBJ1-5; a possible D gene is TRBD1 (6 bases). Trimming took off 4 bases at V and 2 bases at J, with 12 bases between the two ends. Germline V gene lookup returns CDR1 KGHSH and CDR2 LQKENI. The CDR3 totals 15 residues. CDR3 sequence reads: CASSLKDRGNQPQHF. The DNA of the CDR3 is TGTGCCAGCTCACTAAAGGACAGAGGCAATCAGCCCCAGCATTTT.

The CDR3 loop is CAISESIRDRRAPGANVLTF. The CDR3 coding sequence is TGTGCCATCAGTGAGTCGATCAGGGACAGGAGAGCTCCTGGGGCCAACGTCCTGACTTTC. The genes are TRBV10-3 and TRBJ2-6; 8 nucleotides align to TRBD1. Germline V gives CDR1 ENHRY, CDR2 SYGVKD. The CDR3 runs to 20 residues. The V gene end was trimmed by 0 bases and the J gene end by 2 bases; junction bases not matched to a gene: 12.

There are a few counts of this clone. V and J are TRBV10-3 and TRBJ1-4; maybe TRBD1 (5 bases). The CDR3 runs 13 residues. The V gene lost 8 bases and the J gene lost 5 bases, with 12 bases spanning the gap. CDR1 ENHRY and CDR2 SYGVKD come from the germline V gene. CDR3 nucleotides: TGTGCCATCTCGGGGGGGGTCAATGAAAAACTGTTTTTT. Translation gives CAISGGVNEKLFF.

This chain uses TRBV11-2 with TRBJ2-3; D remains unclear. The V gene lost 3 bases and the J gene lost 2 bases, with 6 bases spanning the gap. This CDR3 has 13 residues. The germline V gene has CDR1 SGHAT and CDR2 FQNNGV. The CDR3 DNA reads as TGTGCCAGCAGCTTGGAGCTCACAGATACGCAGTATTTT. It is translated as CASSLELTDTQYF.

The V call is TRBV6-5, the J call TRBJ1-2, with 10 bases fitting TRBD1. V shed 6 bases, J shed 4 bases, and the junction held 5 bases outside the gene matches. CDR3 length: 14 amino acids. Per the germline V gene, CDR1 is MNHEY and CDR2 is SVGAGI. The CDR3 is CASRGQGRIYGYTF. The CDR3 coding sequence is TGTGCCAGCAGGGGACAGGGGAGAATCTATGGCTACACCTTC.

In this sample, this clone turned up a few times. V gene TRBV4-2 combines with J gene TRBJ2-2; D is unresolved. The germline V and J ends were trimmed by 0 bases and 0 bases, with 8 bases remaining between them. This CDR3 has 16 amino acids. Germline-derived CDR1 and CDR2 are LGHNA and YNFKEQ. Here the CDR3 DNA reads TGTGCCAGCAGCCAAGATACACTACCGAACACCGGGGAGCTGTTTTTT. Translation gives CASSQDTLPNTGELFF.